The clone carrying this T cell receptor beta chain has only a few counts. No antigen is known for it. The data derive from a study of T cell repertoires in cytomegalovirus infection. Study-level background: In public TCR beta signatures, there were indications of both CMV infection and matching HLA type.

A single record per CDR3 protein comes from TCRdb applying MiXCR to the reads. The top ten hold about 3% of the sample, which has 150,000 to 200,000 distinct CDR3 sequences, about 21% seen once. The V gene's germline CDR1 is MDHEN and CDR2 SYDVKM. Trimming took 8 bases from V and 8 from J; bases not matched to a gene: 5. CDR3 length equals 11 residues. Study conclusions and caveats: The ex vivo response showed dominance by HLA-C-restricted CMV-specific TCR beta clonotypes. Public TCR beta family frequency separated CMV-and-HLA carriers, including in an independent cohort.

Sequencing was done on a sample of PBMCs. The sequence derives from a human donor in good health (CMV status not recorded). Some clones in this sample may be carry-over from other donors' samples. The chain employs TRBV28 and TRBJ1-2; 7 bases match TRBD1. The CDR3 reads CASLRQGGYTF. CDR3 nucleotide sequence: TGTGCCAGCCTCCGACAGGGAGGCTACACCTTC.